These 27 T cell receptor beta chains were all obtained from the same sample, sequenced in a study of lymphopenia after photon versus proton radiotherapy. Some clones are missing from TCRdb's copy, which holds only in-frame ones; the method was immunoSEQ multiplex PCR. The table records some 70,000 clones, more than 75% of them present only once. This sample comprised peripheral blood, obtained from a patient treated with proton-based radiotherapy. These receptors all stem from an elderly man with esophageal cancer.

The chain couples TRBV19 to TRBJ1-1; possible D gene TRBD1, 6 bases. V was clipped by 9 bases and J by 1 base, with 21 bases between them. Germline CDR1 LNHDA, CDR2 SQIVND (reference sequence). The CDR3 extends over 16 amino acids. For the CDR3, the DNA is TGTGCCAGCGACTCAGGGCGGGGGCTCGGGAACACTGAAGCTTTCTTT. Translation gives CASDSGRGLGNTEAFF.

V is TRBV27 and J is TRBJ2-5; D is uncertain. Trimming took 0 bases from V and 2 from J, leaving 10 bases between them. The CDR3 has 15 residues. CDR1 and CDR2 (germline): MNHEY, SMNVEV (reference sequence). The CDR3: CASSLSGLPQETQYF. CDR3 DNA: TGTGCCAGCAGTTTATCTGGGCTGCCGCAAGAGACCCAGTACTTC.

The V gene is TRBV7-2, the J gene TRBJ1-1; no definite D call. V was shortened by 1 base and J by 5 bases, with 8 bases between the two germline ends. CDR3 length: 13 amino acids. Per germline, CDR1 SGHTA and CDR2 FQGNSA. The CDR3 DNA is TGTGCCAGCAGCTTAGGATTGGGGACTGAAGCTTTCTTT. Its protein is CASSLGLGTEAFF.

The rearrangement links TRBV11-2 to TRBJ2-1; D is ambiguous. Trimming left V 3 bases short and J 1 base short, with 7 bases between. CDR1 is SGHAT, CDR2 FQNNGV, per germline. The CDR3 covers 14 residues. CDR3 nucleotides: TGTGCCAGCAGCTTCCAAGGGTCCTACAATGAGCAGTTCTTC. Residues: CASSFQGSYNEQFF.

This clone was found once. This chain links TRBV9 with TRBJ2-5; D is uncertain. V dropped 3 bases and J dropped 3 bases, with 15 bases sitting between them. Germline-derived CDR1 and CDR2 are SGDLS and YYNGEE. The CDR3 loop spans 15 amino acids. The CDR3 protein is CASSGPPLPKETQYF. CDR3 in DNA: TGTGCCAGCAGCGGGCCCCCCCTCCCTAAAGAGACCCAGTACTTC. The entire variable domain, with the rest obtained from reference TRBV9 and TRBJ2-5, is as follows: DSGVTQTPKHLITATGQRVTLRCSPRSGDLSVYWYQQSLDQGLQFLIQYYNGEERAKGNILERFSAQQFPDLHSELNLSSLELGDSALYFCASSGPPLPKETQYFGPGTRLLVL.

V and J are TRBV4-3 and TRBJ1-6; the D gene is possibly TRBD1 (6 bases). CDR1 is LGHNA, CDR2 YSLEER, per germline. The germline V and J ends were trimmed by 6 bases and 4 bases, with 10 bases remaining between them. The CDR3 covers 14 residues. This CDR3 reads CASRGHPYNSPLHF. The CDR3 DNA follows: TGCGCCAGCAGGGGACACCCTTATAATTCACCCCTCCACTTT.

The chain recombines TRBV2 with TRBJ1-5, with 7 positions matching TRBD1. V trimming: 5 bases; J trimming: 7 bases; junction bases outside the gene matches: 11. The CDR3 runs to 15 residues. CDR1 and CDR2 (germline): SNHLY, FYNNEI. CDR3 sequence reads: CASSPGQVSGQPQHF. The DNA for the CDR3 is TGTGCCAGCAGTCCCGGACAGGTCTCTGGCCAGCCCCAGCATTTT.

J is TRBJ1-4 and V is TRBV5-1; D gene uncertain. The CDR3 runs to 12 residues. With 5 bases removed from V and 6 bases from J, the gap between germline ends came to 8 bases. CDR1 is SGHRS, CDR2 YFSETQ, per germline. The CDR3 is CASSDGYEKLFF. The CDR3, as DNA: TGCGCCAGCAGTGACGGGTATGAAAAACTGTTTTTT.

The chain has TRBV7-9 and TRBJ1-1; D is possibly TRBD1 (5 bases). The germline V and J ends were trimmed by 4 bases and 1 base, with 13 bases remaining between them. Germline loops: CDR1 SEHNR, CDR2 FQNEAQ (reference sequence). This CDR3 is 15 amino acids long. In DNA form, the CDR3 reads TGTGCCAGCAGCTGGGGGAAGGCAGGGAACACTGAAGCTTTCTTT. This encodes CASSWGKAGNTEAFF. Full variable domain (outside the CDR3, taken from reference TRBV7-9 and TRBJ1-1): DTGVSQNPRHKITKRGQNVTFRCDPISEHNRLYWYRQTLGQGPEFLTYFQNEAQLEKSRLLSDRFSAERPKGSFSTLEIQRTEQGDSAMYLCASSWGKAGNTEAFFGQGTRLTVV.

This chain connects TRBV19 to TRBJ1-2; 10 bases are a match to TRBD1. Germline CDR1 is LNHDA and CDR2 is SQIVND (reference sequence). CDR3 size: 14 residues. Trimming at V came to 1 base and at J to 7 bases, leaving 3 bases not matched to a gene. DNA of the CDR3: TGTGCCAGTAGTATAGGGACAGGGGGTTTTGGCTACACCTTC. This encodes CASSIGTGGFGYTF.

The chain combines TRBV4-2 with TRBJ2-1; 7 nucleotides agree with TRBD1. The germline V gene has CDR1 LGHNA and CDR2 YNFKEQ. After removal of 0 bases from V and 4 bases from J, the junction contained 6 bases not matched to a gene. The CDR3 is made up of 16 amino acids. As DNA, the CDR3 is TGTGCCAGCAGCCAAGAAGGCACAGGGGCGTACAATGAGCAGTTCTTC. Its translation: CASSQEGTGAYNEQFF.

As to this clone: A read error may be the cause here, since a much bigger clone is one base away. The chain couples TRBV5-4 to TRBJ2-3; D not certain. CDR1 and CDR2 (germline): SGHNT, YYREEE (reference sequence). CDR3 length: 11 amino acids. V was clipped by 2 bases and J by 2 bases, with 0 bases between them. The CDR3: CASSFTDTQYF. The CDR3 DNA reads as TGTGCCAGCAGCTTCACAGATACGCAGTATTTT.

The chain carries TRBV7-9 and TRBJ2-3; D gene ambiguous. The V end lost 4 bases, the J end lost 1 base, and 6 bases lay between the germline ends. Germline V lookup: CDR1 SEHNR, CDR2 FQNEAQ (reference sequence). CDR3 length equals 13 residues. This CDR3 reads CASSYAGTDTQYF. CDR3 coding DNA: TGTGCCAGCAGCTACGCGGGCACAGATACGCAGTATTTT.

The chain joins TRBV5-1 to TRBJ1-1; D not resolved. Germline V gene data show CDR1 as SGHRS and CDR2 as YFSETQ. V lost 2 bases and J lost 0, with 14 bases in between. The CDR3 sequence is 16 residues long. CDR3 in DNA: TGCGCCAGCAGCTTTAGTGGTCCCGTCATGAACACTGAAGCTTTCTTT. Translating gives CASSFSGPVMNTEAFF.

The chain has TRBV2 and TRBJ2-2; 14 bases line up with TRBD2. The CDR3 loop spans 16 amino acids. V gave up 5 bases and J gave up 5 bases; unmatched junction bases: 4. CDR1 SNHLY and CDR2 FYNNEI come from the germline V gene. The CDR3 is CASSPTSGRVTGELFF. The CDR3 DNA follows: TGTGCCAGCAGTCCGACTAGCGGGAGGGTTACCGGGGAGCTGTTTTTT.

The chain couples TRBV29-1 to TRBJ2-5; tentative D call: TRBD2 (6 bases). Germline V CDR1 and CDR2: SQVTM, ANQGSEA. Trimming removed 4 bases at V and 2 bases at J, with 14 bases between. This CDR3 has 14 amino acids. CDR3 region: CSVGGGGGQETQYF. CDR3 bases: TGCAGCGTTGGTGGCGGCGGAGGGCAAGAGACCCAGTACTTC.

The chain couples TRBV6-1 to TRBJ1-4, with a weak D call TRBD1 (6 bases). Germline CDR1 and CDR2: MNHNS and SASEGT. Trimming shortened V by 5 bases and J by 4 bases, and 11 bases separated the two germline ends. The CDR3 has 14 amino acids. CDR3 nucleotides: TGTGCCAGCAGTAGCGCAGGGGTTAATGAAAAACTGTTTTTT. Its protein product is CASSSAGVNEKLFF.

As DNA, the CDR3 is TGTGCCAGCAGCGTAGCGGCGGCCCCAAGAAGGGAGACCCAGTACTTC. It encodes CASSVAAAPRRETQYF. The rearrangement joins TRBV9 to TRBJ2-5; no clear D. Germline V lookup: CDR1 SGDLS, CDR2 YYNGEE. CDR3 length equals 16 residues. The V gene lost 0 bases and the J gene lost 5 bases, with 17 bases spanning the gap.

This chain links TRBV4-3 with TRBJ2-4; a possible D gene is TRBD2 (6 bases). Trimming shortened V by 0 bases and J by 16 bases, and 16 bases separated the two germline ends. Per germline, CDR1 LGHNA and CDR2 YSLEER. The CDR3 has 13 amino acids. The CDR3 here is CASSQDRGLYLYF. CDR3 sequence (DNA): TGCGCCAGCAGCCAAGATCGGGGACTCTACCTTTACTTC.

This clone was seen only a few times. V and J are TRBV7-2 and TRBJ2-3; D unresolved. The CDR3 covers 13 residues. Trimming shortened V by 2 bases and J by 6 bases, and 9 bases separated the two germline ends. Germline V lookup: CDR1 SGHTA, CDR2 FQGNSA. The CDR3 coding sequence is TGTGCCAGCAGCTTAAGAAGCCGGGATACGCAGTATTTT. Translating it yields CASSLRSRDTQYF.

The rearrangement joins TRBV5-1 to TRBJ2-1, with D hard to call. This CDR3 has 15 residues. CDR1 is SGHRS, CDR2 YFSETQ, per germline. Trimming shortened V by 2 bases and J by 3 bases, and 12 bases separated the two germline ends. CDR3 nucleotide sequence: TGCGCCAGCAGCTTATCCCTAGTGTTCTACAATGAGCAGTTCTTC. It is translated as CASSLSLVFYNEQFF.

The V call is TRBV5-6, the J call TRBJ1-6; D is possibly TRBD1 (5 bases). Germline CDR1 SGHDT, CDR2 YYEEEE. The CDR3 is made up of 16 amino acids. The ends were cut back, 5 bases at V and 1 base at J, with 13 bases in the middle. In nucleotides, the CDR3 is TGTGCCAGCAGTTTAGGGGCACAGTCCTATAATTCACCCCTCCACTTT. This encodes CASSLGAQSYNSPLHF.

The V gene is TRBV6-1, the J gene TRBJ1-5, with D unclear. Germline V gene lookup returns CDR1 MNHNS and CDR2 SASEGT. The CDR3 extends over 13 amino acids. The germline V and J ends were trimmed by 8 bases and 6 bases, with 14 bases remaining between them. CDR3 protein: CASGSGSGQPQHF. CDR3 bases: TGTGCCAGCGGCTCGGGGAGCGGTCAGCCCCAGCATTTT.

This chain joins TRBV30 and TRBJ2-1, with D possibly TRBD1 on 5 matching bases. The CDR3 spans 15 residues. V was cut by 0 bases and J by 1 base, with 10 bases left in between. In germline, CDR1 is GTSNPN, CDR2 SVGIG (reference sequence). CDR3 nucleotides: TGTGCCTGGAGTGTTGGGCAGGGTTCCTACAATGAGCAGTTCTTC. It specifies CAWSVGQGSYNEQFF.

V gene TRBV14 combines with J gene TRBJ2-1; possibly TRBD1 or TRBD2 for D (5 bases each). This CDR3 spans 15 amino acids. Trimming left V 0 bases short and J 7 bases short, with 13 bases between. Germline V gene sequence: CDR1 SGHDN, CDR2 FVKESK. Written as DNA, the CDR3 is TGTGCCAGCAGCCAAGATCTCGAGGGACGGAATGAGCAGTTCTTC. As protein: CASSQDLEGRNEQFF. Using reference TRBV14 and TRBJ2-1 for the parts outside the CDR3, the full variable domain is EAGVTQFPSHSVIEKGQTVTLRCDPISGHDNLYWYRRVMGKEIKFLLHFVKESKQDESGMPNNRFLAERTGGTYSTLKVQPAELEDSGVYFCASSQDLEGRNEQFFGPGTRLTVL.

This chain links TRBV5-1 with TRBJ1-3, with D hard to call. The CDR3 is 17 residues long. Per the germline V gene, CDR1 is SGHRS and CDR2 is YFSETQ. V lost 1 base and J 2 bases, leaving 16 bases between the germline ends. CDR3 loop: CASSLSVGLIPGNTIYF. DNA for the CDR3: TGCGCCAGCAGCTTGTCGGTAGGGCTTATCCCTGGAAACACCATATATTTT.

V and J are TRBV7-3 and TRBJ1-6; the D gene is possibly TRBD1 (5 bases). The CDR3 is 17 amino acids. Trimming took 4 bases from V and 1 from J, leaving 14 bases between them. The germline V gene encodes CDR1 SGHTA and CDR2 FQGTGA. The DNA of the CDR3 is TGTGCCAGCAGCTCCTACTCGGGGGGATCCTATAATTCACCCCTCCACTTT. This encodes CASSSYSGGSYNSPLHF.